This T cell receptor (beta chain) derives from a study of blood T cell repertoires in COVID-19. Study overall: PBMCs, B-cell-depleted T cells, or T cells were the source of the cDNA or gDNA that made up the material.

Participants, about 18 to 95 years old, spanned around 25 US areas. Participant-reported clinical history was the basis for cohort assignment. The sample holds one count of this clone. This CDR3 is built from 14 residues. V lost 6 bases and J 0 bases, leaving 11 bases between the germline ends. Per the germline V gene, CDR1 is PRHDT and CDR2 is FYEKMQ (reference sequence). The authors' processing: Reference gene primer amplification gave nucleated cell count estimates. Clones were sequenced by immunoSEQ multiplex PCR, and TCRdb holds only the in-frame ones, with some missing. The V and J calls and the clone size are those of that table, but D and trimming were determined from the DNA. The table shows approximately 260,000 clones, with around 87% occurring only once.

Sequencing was done on a sample of PBMCs or T cells enriched from blood (not recorded which). This clonotype was sampled from a middle-aged woman with acute COVID-19. The chain joins TRBV13 to TRBJ1-1; D gene unclear. The CDR3 nucleotides read TGTGCCAGCAGACCAACAGATTTGAACACTGAAGCTTTCTTT. Amino acids: CASRPTDLNTEAFF.